This T cell receptor (beta chain) was profiled in a study of blood T cell repertoires in COVID-19. Study in general: Samples taken during acute and convalescent COVID-19 were collected in the United States, Italy and Spain. Sources were T cells, B-cell-depleted T cells, or PBMCs; the material itself was cDNA or gDNA.

This CDR3 is built from 15 residues. Looked up from germline, CDR1 is DFQATT and CDR2 is SNEGSKA (reference sequence). V dropped 3 bases and J dropped 4; count of bases not matched to a gene: 8. Authors' processing steps: Amplification of reference gene primers provided the estimated nucleated cell counts. Produced via immunoSEQ multiplex PCR; TCRdb's table is partial and in-frame only. The V and J calls and clone size come from that table; D and trimming were worked out from the DNA. This table has about 140,000 clones, 81% appearing once. The chain carries TRBV20-1 and TRBJ2-5; 10 nucleotides match TRBD2. The clonotype was recovered from a woman aged 55-75 years with active or convalescent COVID-19. Sequences were obtained from peripheral blood. The chain's CDR3 is CSASVPAGGGETQYF. Written as DNA, the CDR3 is TGCAGTGCTAGTGTTCCAGCGGGGGGGGGAGAGACCCAGTACTTC.